The clone carrying this T cell receptor (delta chain) was seen ten or more times. This CDR3 has 17 amino acids. With V trimmed by 3 bases and J by 1 base, 8 bases remained unmatched. Germline values: CDR1 GEAIGNYY, CDR2 EKD. The data are from a study of gamma-delta T cells after stem cell transplantation. TCRdb reanalyzed the RT-PCR reads using CATT. The table shows 9,000 to 13,000 delta-chain clones, with roughly 1.3% occurring only once. V usage is TRDV2 and J usage is TRDJ1; TRDD3 aligns across 12 bases. Sequenced: gamma-delta T cells. This TCR was recovered from a human donor. It is not recorded whose cells these are; they may come from a transplant donor. This chain's CDR3 is CACDLLGDTPSTDKLIF. DNA for the CDR3: TGTGCCTGTGACCTACTGGGGGATACCCCCTCCACCGATAAACTCATCTTT.